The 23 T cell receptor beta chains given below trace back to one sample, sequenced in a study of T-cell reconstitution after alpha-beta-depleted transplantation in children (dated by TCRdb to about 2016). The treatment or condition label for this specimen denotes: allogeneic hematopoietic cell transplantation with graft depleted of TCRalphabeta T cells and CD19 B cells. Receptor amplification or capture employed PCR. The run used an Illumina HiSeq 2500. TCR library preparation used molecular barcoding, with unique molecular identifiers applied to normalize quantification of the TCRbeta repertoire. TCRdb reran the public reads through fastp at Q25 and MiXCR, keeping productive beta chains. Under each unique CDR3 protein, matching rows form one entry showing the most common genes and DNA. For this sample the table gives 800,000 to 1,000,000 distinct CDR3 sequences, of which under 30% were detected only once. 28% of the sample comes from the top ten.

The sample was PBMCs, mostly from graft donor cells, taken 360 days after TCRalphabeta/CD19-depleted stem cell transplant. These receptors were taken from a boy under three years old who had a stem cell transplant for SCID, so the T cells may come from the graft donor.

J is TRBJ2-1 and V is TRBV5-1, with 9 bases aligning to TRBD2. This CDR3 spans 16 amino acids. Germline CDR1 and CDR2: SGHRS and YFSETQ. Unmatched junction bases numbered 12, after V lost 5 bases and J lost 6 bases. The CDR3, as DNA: TGCGCCAGCAGTTCTGTCCGGGCTAGCGGGGCCAATGAGCAGTTCTTC. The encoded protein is CASSSVRASGANEQFF. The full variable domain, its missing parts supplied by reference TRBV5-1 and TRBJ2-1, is KAGVTQTPRYLIKTRGQQVTLSCSPISGHRSVSWYQQTPGQGLQFLFEYFSETQRNKGNFPGRFSGRQFSNSRSEMNVSTLELGDSALYLCASSSVRASGANEQFFGPGTRLTVL.

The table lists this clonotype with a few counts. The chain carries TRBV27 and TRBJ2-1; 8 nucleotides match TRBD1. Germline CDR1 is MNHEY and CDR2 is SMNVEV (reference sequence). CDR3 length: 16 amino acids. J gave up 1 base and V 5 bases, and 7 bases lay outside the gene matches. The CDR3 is CASSPGQGLSYNEQFF. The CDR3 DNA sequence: TGTGCCAGCAGTCCCGGACAGGGCCTTTCCTACAATGAGCAGTTCTTC.

The CDR3 DNA follows: TGTGCCAGCAGTCAGTTAACAGGGGGATCTGGCTACACCTTC. Its protein product is CASSQLTGGSGYTF. The gene calls are TRBV12-3 or TRBV12-4 and TRBJ1-2; the match to TRBD1 covers 8 bases. J was trimmed by 7 bases and V by 5 bases; bases with no gene match: 9. The CDR3 is 14 amino acids.

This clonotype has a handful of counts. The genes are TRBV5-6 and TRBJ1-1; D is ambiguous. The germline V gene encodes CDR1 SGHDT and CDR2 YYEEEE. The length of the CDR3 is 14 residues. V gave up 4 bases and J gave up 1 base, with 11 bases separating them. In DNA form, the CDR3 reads TGTGCCAGCAGCCGGGGTGTGGGGAACACTGAAGCTTTCTTT. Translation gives CASSRGVGNTEAFF.

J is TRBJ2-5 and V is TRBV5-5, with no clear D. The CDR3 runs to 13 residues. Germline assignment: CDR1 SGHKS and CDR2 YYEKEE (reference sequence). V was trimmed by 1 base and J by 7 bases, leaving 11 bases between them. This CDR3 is CASSLLGSSTQYF. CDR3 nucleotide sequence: TGTGCCAGCAGCTTGTTAGGCTCCTCGACCCAGTACTTC.

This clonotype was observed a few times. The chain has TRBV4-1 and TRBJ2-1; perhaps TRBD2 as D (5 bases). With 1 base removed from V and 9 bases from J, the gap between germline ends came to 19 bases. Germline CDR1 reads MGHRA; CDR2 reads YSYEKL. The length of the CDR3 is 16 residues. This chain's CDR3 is CASSQGNPVFRGEQFF. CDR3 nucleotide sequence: TGCGCCAGCAGCCAAGGTAATCCGGTGTTTCGGGGTGAGCAGTTCTTC.

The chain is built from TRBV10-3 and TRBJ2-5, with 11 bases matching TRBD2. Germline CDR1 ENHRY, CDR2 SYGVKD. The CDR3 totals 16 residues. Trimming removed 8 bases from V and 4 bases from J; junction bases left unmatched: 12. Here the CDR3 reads CAIGAQTSGRRETQYF. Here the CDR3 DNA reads TGTGCCATCGGAGCCCAAACTAGCGGGAGACGAGAGACCCAGTACTTC.

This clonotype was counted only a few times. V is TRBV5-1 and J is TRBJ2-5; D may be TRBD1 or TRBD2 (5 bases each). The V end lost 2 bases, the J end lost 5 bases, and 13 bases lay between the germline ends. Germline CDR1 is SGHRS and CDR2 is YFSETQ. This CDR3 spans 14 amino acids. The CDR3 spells CASSLWGPGETQYF. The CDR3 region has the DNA TGCGCCAGCAGCTTATGGGGACCCGGGGAGACCCAGTACTTC.

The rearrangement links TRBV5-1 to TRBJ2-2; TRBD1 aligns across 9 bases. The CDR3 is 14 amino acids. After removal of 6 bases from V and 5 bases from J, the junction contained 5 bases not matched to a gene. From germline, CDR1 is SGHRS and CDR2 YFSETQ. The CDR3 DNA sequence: TGCGCCAGCACGGGACAGGGAGGAACCGGGGAGCTGTTTTTT. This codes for CASTGQGGTGELFF.

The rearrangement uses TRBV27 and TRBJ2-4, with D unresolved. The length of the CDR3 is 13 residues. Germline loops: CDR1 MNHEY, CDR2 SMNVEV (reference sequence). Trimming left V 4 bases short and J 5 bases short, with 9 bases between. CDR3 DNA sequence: TGTGCCAGCAGTTCCCTCCTAGAAAACATTCAGTACTTC. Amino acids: CASSSLLENIQYF.

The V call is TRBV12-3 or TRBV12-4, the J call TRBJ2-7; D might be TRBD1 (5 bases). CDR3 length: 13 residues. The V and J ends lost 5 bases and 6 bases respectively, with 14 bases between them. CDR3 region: CASSRTDSTEQYF. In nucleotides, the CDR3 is TGTGCCAGCAGTAGAACAGACAGTACCGAGCAGTACTTC.

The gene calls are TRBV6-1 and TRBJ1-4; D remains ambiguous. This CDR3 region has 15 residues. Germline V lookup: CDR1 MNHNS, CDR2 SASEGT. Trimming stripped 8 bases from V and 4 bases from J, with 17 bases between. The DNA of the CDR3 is TGTGCCAGCGGATTTCTGGGAGGGATTAATGAAAAACTGTTTTTT. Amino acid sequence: CASGFLGGINEKLFF.

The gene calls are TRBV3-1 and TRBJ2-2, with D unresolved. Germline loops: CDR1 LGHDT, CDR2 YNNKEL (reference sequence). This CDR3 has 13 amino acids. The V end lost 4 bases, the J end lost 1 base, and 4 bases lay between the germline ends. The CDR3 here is CASSPKNTGELFF. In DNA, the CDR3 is TGTGCCAGCAGCCCGAAGAACACCGGGGAGCTGTTTTTT. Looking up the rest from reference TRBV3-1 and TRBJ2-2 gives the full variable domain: DTAVSQTPKYLVTQMGNDKSIKCEQNLGHDTMYWYKQDSKKFLKIMFSYNNKELIINETVPNRFSPKSPDKAHLNLHINSLELGDSAVYFCASSPKNTGELFFGEGSRLTVL.

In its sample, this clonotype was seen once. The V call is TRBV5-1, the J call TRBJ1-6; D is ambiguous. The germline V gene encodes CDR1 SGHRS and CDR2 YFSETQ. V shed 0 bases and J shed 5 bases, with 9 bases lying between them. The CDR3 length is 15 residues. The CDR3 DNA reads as TGCGCCAGCAGCTTGGTGTCAGAGGATAATTCACCCCTCCACTTT. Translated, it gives CASSLVSEDNSPLHF.

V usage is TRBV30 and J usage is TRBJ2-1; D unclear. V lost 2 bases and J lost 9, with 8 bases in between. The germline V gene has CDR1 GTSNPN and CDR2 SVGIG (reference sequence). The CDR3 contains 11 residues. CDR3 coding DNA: TGTGCCTGGAGTACGTTGGGTGAGCAGTTCTTC. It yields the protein CAWSTLGEQFF.

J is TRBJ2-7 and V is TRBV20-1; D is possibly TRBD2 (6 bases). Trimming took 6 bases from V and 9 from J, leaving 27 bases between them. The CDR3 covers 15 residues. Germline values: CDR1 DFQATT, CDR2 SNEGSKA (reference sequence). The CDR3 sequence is CSAPPGLPTGSGQYF. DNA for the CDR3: TGCAGTGCCCCACCGGGACTCCCCACGGGTAGTGGGCAGTACTTC.

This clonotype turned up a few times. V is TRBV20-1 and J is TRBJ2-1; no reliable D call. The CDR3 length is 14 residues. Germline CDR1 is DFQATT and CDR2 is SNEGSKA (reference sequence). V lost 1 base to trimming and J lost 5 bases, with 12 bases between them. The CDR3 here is CSARALLGNNEQFF. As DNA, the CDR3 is TGCAGTGCTAGAGCCCTGCTGGGGAACAATGAGCAGTTCTTC.

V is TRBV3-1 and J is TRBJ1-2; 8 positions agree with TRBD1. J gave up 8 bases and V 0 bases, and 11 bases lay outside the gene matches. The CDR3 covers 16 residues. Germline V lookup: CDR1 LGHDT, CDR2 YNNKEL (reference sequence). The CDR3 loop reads CASSQDTRTGWRGYTF. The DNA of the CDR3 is TGTGCCAGCAGCCAAGATACCCGGACAGGGTGGCGAGGCTACACCTTC.

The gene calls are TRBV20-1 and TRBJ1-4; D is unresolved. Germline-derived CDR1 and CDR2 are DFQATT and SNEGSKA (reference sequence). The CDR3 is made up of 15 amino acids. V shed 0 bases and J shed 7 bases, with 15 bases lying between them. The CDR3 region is CSARERGRLLEKLFF. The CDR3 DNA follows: TGCAGTGCTAGAGAGAGAGGCCGCCTTCTTGAAAAACTGTTTTTT.

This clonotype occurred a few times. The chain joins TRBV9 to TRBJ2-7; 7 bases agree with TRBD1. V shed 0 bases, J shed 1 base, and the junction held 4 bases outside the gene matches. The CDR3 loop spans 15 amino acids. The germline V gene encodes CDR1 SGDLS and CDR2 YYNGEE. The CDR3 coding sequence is TGTGCCAGCAGCGTAGCCACAGGGGAGTCCTACGAGCAGTACTTC. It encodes CASSVATGESYEQYF.

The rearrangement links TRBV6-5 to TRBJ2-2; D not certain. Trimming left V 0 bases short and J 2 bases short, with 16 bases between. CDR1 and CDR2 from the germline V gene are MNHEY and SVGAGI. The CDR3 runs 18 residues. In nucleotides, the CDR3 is TGTGCCAGCAGTTACTCGATGTCTGCCCTGGGTAACACCGGGGAGCTGTTTTTT. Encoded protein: CASSYSMSALGNTGELFF.

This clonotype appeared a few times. The CDR3 protein is CSVTTGNYGYTF. In nucleotides, the CDR3 is TGCAGCGTCACGACGGGTAACTATGGCTACACCTTC. The chain joins TRBV29-1 to TRBJ1-2; D unresolved. V dropped 6 bases and J dropped 1 base, with 9 bases sitting between them. This CDR3 region has 12 residues. Per the germline V gene, CDR1 is SQVTM and CDR2 is ANQGSEA.

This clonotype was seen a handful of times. CDR3: CSARVQGANNEQFF. Here the CDR3 DNA reads TGCAGTGCTAGAGTACAGGGGGCCAACAATGAGCAGTTCTTC. This chain links TRBV20-1 with TRBJ2-1, with 9 bases fitting TRBD1. The CDR3 runs 14 residues. Germline values: CDR1 DFQATT, CDR2 SNEGSKA (reference sequence). Unmatched junction bases numbered 3, after V lost 1 base and J lost 5 bases.